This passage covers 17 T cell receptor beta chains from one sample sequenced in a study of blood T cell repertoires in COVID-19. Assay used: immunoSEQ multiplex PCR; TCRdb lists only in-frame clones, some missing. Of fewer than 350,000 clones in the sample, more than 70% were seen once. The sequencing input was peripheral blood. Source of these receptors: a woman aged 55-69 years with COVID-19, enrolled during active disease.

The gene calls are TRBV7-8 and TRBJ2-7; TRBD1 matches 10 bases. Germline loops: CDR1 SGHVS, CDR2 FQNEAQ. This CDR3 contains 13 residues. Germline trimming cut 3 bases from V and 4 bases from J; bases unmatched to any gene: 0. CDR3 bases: TGTGCCAGCAGCTTGGACAGGGGGTACGAGCAGTACTTC. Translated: CASSLDRGYEQYF.

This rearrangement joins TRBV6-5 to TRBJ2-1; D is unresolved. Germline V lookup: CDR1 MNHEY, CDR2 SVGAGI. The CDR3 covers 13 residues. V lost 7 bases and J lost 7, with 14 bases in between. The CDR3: CASKNSAKNEQFF. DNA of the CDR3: TGTGCCAGCAAAAACTCAGCGAAGAATGAGCAGTTCTTC.

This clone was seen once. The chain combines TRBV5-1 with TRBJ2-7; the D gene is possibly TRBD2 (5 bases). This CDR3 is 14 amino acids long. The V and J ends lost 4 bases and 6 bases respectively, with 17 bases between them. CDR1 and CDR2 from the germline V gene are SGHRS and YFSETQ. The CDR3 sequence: CASSPRSNGVEQYF. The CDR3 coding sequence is TGCGCCAGCAGCCCACGGTCGAACGGGGTCGAGCAGTACTTC.

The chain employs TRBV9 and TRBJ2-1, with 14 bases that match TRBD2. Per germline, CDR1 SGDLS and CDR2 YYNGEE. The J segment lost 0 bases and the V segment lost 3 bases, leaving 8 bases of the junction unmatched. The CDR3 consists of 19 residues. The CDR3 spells CASSAQGLAGDSSYNEQFF. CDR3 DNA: TGTGCCAGCAGCGCACAGGGACTAGCGGGGGACTCCTCCTACAATGAGCAGTTCTTC. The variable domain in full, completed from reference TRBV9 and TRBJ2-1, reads DSGVTQTPKHLITATGQRVTLRCSPRSGDLSVYWYQQSLDQGLQFLIQYYNGEERAKGNILERFSAQQFPDLHSELNLSSLELGDSALYFCASSAQGLAGDSSYNEQFFGPGTRLTVL.

Written as DNA, the CDR3 is TGTGCCAGCTCACCGACTAGCGGGGGGAACACCGGGGAGCTGTTTTTT. Translating gives CASSPTSGGNTGELFF. This sequence joins TRBV18 and TRBJ2-2; 12 positions agree with TRBD2. CDR1 and CDR2 (germline): KGHSH, LQKENI. Trimming cost V 3 bases and J 1 base; bases outside gene matches: 0. This CDR3 contains 16 residues. Full variable domain (rest looked up from reference TRBV18 and TRBJ2-2): NAGVMQNPRHLVRRRGQEARLRCSPMKGHSHVYWYRQLPEEGLKFMVYLQKENIIDESGMPKERFSAEFPKEGPSILRIQQVVRGDSAAYFCASSPTSGGNTGELFFGEGSRLTVL.

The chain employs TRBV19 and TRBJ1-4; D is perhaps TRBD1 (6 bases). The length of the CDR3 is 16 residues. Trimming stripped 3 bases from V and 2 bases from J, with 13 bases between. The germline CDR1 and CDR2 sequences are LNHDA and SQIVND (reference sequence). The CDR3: CASSMPAGATNEKLFF. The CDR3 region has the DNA TGTGCCAGTAGTATGCCCGCGGGGGCTACTAATGAAAAACTGTTTTTT.

The CDR3, as DNA: TGTGCCAGCAGCTTGGCCCAGGCAGGGCCTAGCGAGCAGTACTTC. Translated, it gives CASSLAQAGPSEQYF. The chain has TRBV5-5 and TRBJ2-7; a possible D gene is TRBD1 (5 bases). V was shortened by 0 bases and J by 6 bases, with 16 bases between the two germline ends. The germline gives CDR1 SGHKS, CDR2 YYEKEE (reference sequence). There are 15 residues in the CDR3.

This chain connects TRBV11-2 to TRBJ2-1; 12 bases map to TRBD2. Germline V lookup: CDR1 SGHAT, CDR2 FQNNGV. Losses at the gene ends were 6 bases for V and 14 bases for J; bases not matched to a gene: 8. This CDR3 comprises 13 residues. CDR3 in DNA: TGTGCCAGCAGACAGACTAGCGGGGGCGCGAAGTTCTTC. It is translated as CASRQTSGGAKFF. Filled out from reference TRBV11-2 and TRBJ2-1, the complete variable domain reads EAGVAQSPRYKIIEKRQSVAFWCNPISGHATLYWYQQILGQGPKLLIQFQNNGVVDDSQLPKDRFSAERLKGVDSTLKIQPAKLEDSAVYLCASRQTSGGAKFFGPGTRLTVL.

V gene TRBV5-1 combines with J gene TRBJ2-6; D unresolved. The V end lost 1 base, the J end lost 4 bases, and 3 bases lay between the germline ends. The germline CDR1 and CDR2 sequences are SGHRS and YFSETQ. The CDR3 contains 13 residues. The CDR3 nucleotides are TGCGCCAGCAGCTTGCAGGGGGCCAACGTCCTGACTTTC. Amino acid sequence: CASSLQGANVLTF.

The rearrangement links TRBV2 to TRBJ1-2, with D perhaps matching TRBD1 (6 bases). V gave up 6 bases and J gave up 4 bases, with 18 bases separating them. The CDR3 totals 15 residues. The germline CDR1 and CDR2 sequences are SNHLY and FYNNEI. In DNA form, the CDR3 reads TGTGCCAGCAGCAAAACAGGGCCTTCTCTCTATGGCTACACCTTC. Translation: CASSKTGPSLYGYTF.

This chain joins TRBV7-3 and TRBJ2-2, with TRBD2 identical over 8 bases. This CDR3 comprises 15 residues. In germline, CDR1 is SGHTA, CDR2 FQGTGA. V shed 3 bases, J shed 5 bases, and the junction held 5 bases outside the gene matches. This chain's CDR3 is CASSLGLGRTGELFF. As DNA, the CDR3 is TGTGCCAGCAGCTTGGGACTAGGAAGGACCGGGGAGCTGTTTTTT.

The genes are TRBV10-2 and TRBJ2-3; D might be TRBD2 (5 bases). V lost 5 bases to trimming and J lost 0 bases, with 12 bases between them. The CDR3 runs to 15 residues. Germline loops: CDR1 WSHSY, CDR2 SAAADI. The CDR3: CASSLERPSTDTQYF. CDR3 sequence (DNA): TGCGCCAGCAGTCTGGAGCGGCCAAGCACAGATACGCAGTATTTT.

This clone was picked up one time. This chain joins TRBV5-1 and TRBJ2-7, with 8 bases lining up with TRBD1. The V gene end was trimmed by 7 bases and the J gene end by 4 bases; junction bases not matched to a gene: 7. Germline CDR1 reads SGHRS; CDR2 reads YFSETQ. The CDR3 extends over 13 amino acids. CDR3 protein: CASATGERYEQYF. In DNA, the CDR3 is TGCGCCAGCGCGACAGGGGAAAGGTACGAGCAGTACTTC.

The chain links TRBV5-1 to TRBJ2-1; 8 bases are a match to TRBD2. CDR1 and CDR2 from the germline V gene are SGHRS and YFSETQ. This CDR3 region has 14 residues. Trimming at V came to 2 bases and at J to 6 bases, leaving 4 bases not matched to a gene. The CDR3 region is CASSFTGGPNEQFF. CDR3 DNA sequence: TGCGCCAGCAGCTTTACGGGGGGGCCCAATGAGCAGTTCTTC.

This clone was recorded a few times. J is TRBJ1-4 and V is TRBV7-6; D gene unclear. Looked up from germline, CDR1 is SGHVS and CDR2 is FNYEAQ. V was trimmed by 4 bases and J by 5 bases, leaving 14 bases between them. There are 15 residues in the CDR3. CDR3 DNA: TGTGCCAGCAGCTCAGGCCCTTCCCTAAATGAAAAACTGTTTTTT. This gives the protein CASSSGPSLNEKLFF.

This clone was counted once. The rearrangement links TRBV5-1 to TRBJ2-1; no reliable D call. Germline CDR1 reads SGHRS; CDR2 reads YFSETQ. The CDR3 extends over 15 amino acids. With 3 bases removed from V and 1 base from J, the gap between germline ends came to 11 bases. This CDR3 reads CASSWITGSYNEQFF. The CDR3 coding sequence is TGCGCCAGCAGCTGGATAACGGGTTCCTACAATGAGCAGTTCTTC.

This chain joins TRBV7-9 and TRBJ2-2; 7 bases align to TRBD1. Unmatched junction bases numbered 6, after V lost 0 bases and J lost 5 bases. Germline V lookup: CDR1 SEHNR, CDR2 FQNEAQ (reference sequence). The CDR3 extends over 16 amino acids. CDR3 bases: TGTGCCAGCAGCTTAGCAACAGGGGTCGGTACCGGGGAGCTGTTTTTT. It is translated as CASSLATGVGTGELFF.